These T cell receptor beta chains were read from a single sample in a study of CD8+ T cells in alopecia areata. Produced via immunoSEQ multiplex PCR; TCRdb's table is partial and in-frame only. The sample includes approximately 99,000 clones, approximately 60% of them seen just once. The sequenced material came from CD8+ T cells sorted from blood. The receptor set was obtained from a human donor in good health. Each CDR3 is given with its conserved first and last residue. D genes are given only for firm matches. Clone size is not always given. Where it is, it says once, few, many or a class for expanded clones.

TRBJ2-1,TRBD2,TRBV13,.,CASSPTSGGAREQFF,TGTGCCAGCAGCCCGACTAGCGGGGGGGCTCGGGAGCAGTTCTTC
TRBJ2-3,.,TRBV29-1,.,CSVVLEIIGVYTDTQYF,TGCAGCGTTGTATTAGAGATCATAGGGGTTTACACAGATACGCAGTATTTT
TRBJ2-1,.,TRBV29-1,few,CSVEDGTGKANEQFF,TGCAGCGTTGAAGACGGGACTGGGAAAGCAAATGAGCAGTTCTTC
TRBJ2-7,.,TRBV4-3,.,CASSQAARSTYEQYF,TGCGCCAGCAGCCAAGCCGCCAGATCTACCTACGAGCAGTACTTC
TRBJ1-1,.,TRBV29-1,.,CSVPEGPNTEAFF,TGCAGCGTTCCAGAGGGACCGAACACTGAAGCTTTCTTT
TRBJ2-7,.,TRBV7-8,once,CASSLGGASGEQYF,TGTGCCAGCAGCTTAGGGGGGGCCAGTGGCGAGCAGTACTTC
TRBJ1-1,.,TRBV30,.,CAWGVGTEAFF,TGTGCCTGGGGGGTGGGCACTGAAGCTTTCTTT
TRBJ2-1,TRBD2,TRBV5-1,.,CASSLRLAGGRLANEQFF,TGCGCCAGCAGCTTAAGACTAGCGGGGGGTCGGCTCGCCAATGAGCAGTTCTTC
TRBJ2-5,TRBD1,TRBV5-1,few,CASSVARDRGPETQYF,TGCGCCAGCAGCGTCGCCCGGGACAGGGGGCCGGAGACCCAGTACTTC
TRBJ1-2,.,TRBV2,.,CASSDAPNYGYTF,TGTGCCAGCAGTGACGCCCCTAACTATGGCTACACCTTC
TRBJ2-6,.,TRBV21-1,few,CASSTKLRGVRANVLTF,TGTGCCAGCAGCACCAAACTGCGGGGAGTGAGGGCCAACGTCCTGACTTTC
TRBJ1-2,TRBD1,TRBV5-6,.,CASSPPTGVEGYTF,TGTGCCAGCAGCCCGCCTACAGGGGTGGAGGGCTACACCTTC
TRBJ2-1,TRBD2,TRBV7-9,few,CASSRGGLAGAHNEQFF,TGTGCCAGCAGCCGTGGAGGTCTAGCGGGGGCCCACAATGAGCAGTTCTTC
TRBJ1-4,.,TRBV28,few,CASSLASDMRDEKLFF,TGTGCCAGCAGTTTAGCGTCCGACATGCGAGACGAAAAACTGTTTTTT
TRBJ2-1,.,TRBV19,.,CASSNLGNEQFF,TGTGCCAGTAGTAACCTAGGCAATGAGCAGTTCTTC
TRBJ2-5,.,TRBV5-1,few,CASSFEQETQYF,TGCGCCAGCAGCTTCGAGCAAGAGACCCAGTACTTC
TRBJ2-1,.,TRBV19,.,CASSQGGSYNEQFF,TGTGCCAGTAGTCAGGGGGGGTCCTACAATGAGCAGTTCTTC
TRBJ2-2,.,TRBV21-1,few,CASSPRGSGGVVTGELFF,TGTGCCAGCAGCCCCCGTGGTAGCGGGGGGGTTGTAACCGGGGAGCTGTTTTTT
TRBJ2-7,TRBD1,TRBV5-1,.,CASSLVDRVYEQYF,TGCGCCAGCAGCTTGGTGGACAGGGTCTACGAGCAGTACTTC
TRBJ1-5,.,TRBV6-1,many,CASSEGAGNQPQHF,TGTGCCAGCAGTGAAGGGGCGGGCAATCAGCCCCAGCATTTT
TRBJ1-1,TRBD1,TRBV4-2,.,CASSRLVRDRVNTEAFF,TGTGCCAGCAGCCGACTGGTTCGGGACAGGGTTAACACTGAAGCTTTCTTT
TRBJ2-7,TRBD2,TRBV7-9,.,CASSIAGRYEQYF,TGTGCCAGCAGCATAGCGGGGCGGTACGAGCAGTACTTC
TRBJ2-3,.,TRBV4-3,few,CASSQDTHSTDTQYF,TGCGCCAGCAGCCAAGATACACACAGCACAGATACGCAGTATTTT